One and the same sample provided the 21 T cell receptor beta chains below, sequenced in a study of cytomegalovirus exposure and HLA in healthy donors. The PCR was carried out with 60 Vbeta primers and 13 Jbeta primers. Using immunoSEQ multiplex PCR, the repertoire was profiled, and TCRdb retains in-frame clones only, with some absent. The sample records approximately 160,000 clones, around 68% being singletons. The sequenced sample consisted of PBMCs. The receptors derive from a man aged 50 to 59 in good health and CMV-seronegative.

The rearrangement links TRBV18 to TRBJ1-1; TRBD1 aligns across 8 bases. Germline V gene lookup returns CDR1 KGHSH and CDR2 LQKENI. V was pared by 5 bases and J by 5 bases, with 10 bases of the junction left unmatched. The CDR3 contains 15 residues. This chain's CDR3 is CASSSQDRGGTEAFF. As DNA, the CDR3 is TGTGCCAGCTCATCTCAAGACAGGGGAGGGACTGAAGCTTTCTTT.

The V call is TRBV6-5, the J call TRBJ2-7; D is unclear. Germline V gene data show CDR1 as MNHEY and CDR2 as SVGAGI. V was shortened by 6 bases and J by 3 bases, with 6 bases between the two germline ends. This CDR3 has 11 residues. CDR3 amino acids: CASRHSYEQYF. The CDR3 DNA follows: TGTGCCAGCAGGCACAGCTACGAGCAGTACTTC.

The gene calls are TRBV11-1 and TRBJ2-7, with TRBD1 as a possible D gene (5 bases). Trimming stripped 1 base from V and 1 base from J, with 11 bases between. CDR3 length: 15 amino acids. The germline V gene has CDR1 SGHAT and CDR2 FQDESV (reference sequence). The CDR3 spells CASSLGRKGSYEQYF. In DNA form, the CDR3 reads TGTGCCAGCAGCTTAGGAAGAAAGGGGTCCTACGAGCAGTACTTC.

This chain uses TRBV7-6 with TRBJ2-7, with D possibly TRBD2 on 6 matching bases. Per the germline V gene, CDR1 is SGHVS and CDR2 is FNYEAQ. Trimming pared 4 bases from V and 2 bases from J, leaving 21 bases between. The CDR3 loop spans 17 amino acids. The CDR3 coding sequence is TGTGCCAGCAGCTCCTATGGAGGAGGGGCGCTAACCTACGAGCAGTACTTC. Protein: CASSSYGGGALTYEQYF.

The chain combines TRBV7-2 with TRBJ2-7, with a possible D match to TRBD2 (6 bases). CDR3 size: 13 residues. Germline values: CDR1 SGHTA, CDR2 FQGNSA. V lost 0 bases, J lost 5 bases, and 8 bases lay in between. Here the CDR3 reads CASSLASGHEQYF. The CDR3 DNA reads TGTGCCAGCAGCTTAGCGAGCGGGCACGAGCAGTACTTC.

This chain connects TRBV5-4 to TRBJ2-2; TRBD1 agrees at 8 bases. CDR3 length equals 15 residues. The V and J ends lost 5 bases and 7 bases, in that order; junction bases with no gene match: 10. Germline CDR1 reads SGHNT; CDR2 reads YYREEE (reference sequence). The chain's CDR3 is CASRDPRGLSGELFF. The CDR3 DNA follows: TGTGCCAGCAGGGACCCCAGGGGGCTTAGCGGGGAGCTGTTTTTT. The full variable domain, in which reference TRBV5-4 and TRBJ2-2 provide the parts outside the CDR3, is ETGVTQSPTHLIKTRGQQVTLRCSSQSGHNTVSWYQQALGQGPQFIFQYYREEENGRGNFPPRFSGLQFPNYSSELNVNALELDDSALYLCASRDPRGLSGELFFGEGSRLTVL.

The J gene is TRBJ1-1, the V gene TRBV6-5, with D perhaps TRBD1 (6 bases). The V gene lost 6 bases and the J gene lost 4 bases, with 18 bases spanning the gap. Germline loops: CDR1 MNHEY, CDR2 SVGAGI. CDR3 length: 15 residues. CDR3 residues: CASSQTGGFITEAFF. The CDR3 coding sequence is TGTGCCAGCAGCCAGACAGGAGGCTTTATCACTGAAGCTTTCTTT.

This clone showed up just once. This sequence joins TRBV4-1 and TRBJ1-2; 7 bases align to TRBD1. This CDR3 comprises 15 residues. Germline CDR1 is MGHRA and CDR2 is YSYEKL. With V trimmed by 1 base and J by 4 bases, 6 bases remained unmatched. The CDR3: CASSQGQDRPYGYTF. CDR3 in DNA: TGCGCCAGCAGCCAAGGTCAGGACAGGCCCTATGGCTACACCTTC.

The chain uses TRBV28 and TRBJ2-7, with D perhaps TRBD1 (7 bases). This CDR3 comprises 13 residues. The germline V gene has CDR1 MDHEN and CDR2 SYDVKM. Trimming stripped 6 bases from V and 3 bases from J, with 12 bases between. Here the CDR3 reads CASRRDSVYEQYF. The CDR3 bases are TGTGCCAGCAGGCGGGACAGCGTCTACGAGCAGTACTTC.

The genes are TRBV5-4 and TRBJ2-7; D is perhaps TRBD2 (5 bases). The CDR3 consists of 16 residues. V was clipped by 1 base and J by 0 bases, with 14 bases between them. Germline CDR1 and CDR2: SGHNT and YYREEE (reference sequence). The CDR3 region has the DNA TGTGCCAGCAGCTTGCCTAATCTAGGGAGCTCCTACGAGCAGTACTTC. It specifies CASSLPNLGSSYEQYF. Looking up the rest from reference TRBV5-4 and TRBJ2-7 gives the full variable domain: ETGVTQSPTHLIKTRGQQVTLRCSSQSGHNTVSWYQQALGQGPQFIFQYYREEENGRGNFPPRFSGLQFPNYSSELNVNALELDDSALYLCASSLPNLGSSYEQYFGPGTRLTVT.

The chain employs TRBV7-6 and TRBJ2-7; possible D gene TRBD2, 6 bases. The germline CDR1 and CDR2 sequences are SGHVS and FNYEAQ. The V and J ends lost 5 bases and 0 bases respectively, with 20 bases between them. CDR3 length: 17 residues. CDR3 nucleotides: TGTGCCAGCAGCATCCAGCCACCGGGACTGAGCTCCTACGAGCAGTACTTC. Amino acids: CASSIQPPGLSSYEQYF. Supplemented by reference TRBV7-6 and TRBJ2-7, the full variable domain reads GAGVSQSPRYKVTKRGQDVALRCDPISGHVSLYWYRQALGQGPEFLTYFNYEAQQDKSGLPNDRFSAERPEGSISTLTIQRTEQRDSAMYRCASSIQPPGLSSYEQYFGPGTRLTVT.

This sequence joins TRBV11-1 and TRBJ2-5; 7 nucleotides agree with TRBD2. This CDR3 has 15 residues. Germline loops: CDR1 SGHAT, CDR2 FQDESV (reference sequence). Losses at the gene ends were 5 bases for V and 7 bases for J; bases not matched to a gene: 13. The CDR3 is CASSPSGGRPGTQYF. CDR3 coding DNA: TGTGCCAGCAGCCCTAGCGGTGGCCGGCCGGGGACCCAGTACTTC.

As to this clone: A read error may account for a junction end that differs from germline. The chain joins TRBV7-9 to TRBJ1-5, with D perhaps matching TRBD1 (6 bases). The length of the CDR3 is 12 residues. Germline V lookup: CDR1 SEHNR, CDR2 FQNEAQ (reference sequence). Written as DNA, the CDR3 is TGTTCCAGCAGCTTAGGGGGGGGGCGGGAGCATTTT. This sequence encodes CSSSLGGGREHF.

Turning to this clone: The junction does not match germline at one end; this may be a read error. The genes are TRBV14 and TRBJ1-6, with a tentative D call TRBD1 (6 bases). Germline V CDR1 and CDR2: SGHDN, FVKESK. The CDR3 consists of 16 residues. Here the CDR3 reads CASGQGPGSYNSPLHF. The DNA of the CDR3 is TGTGCCAGCGGCCAGGGGCCTGGTTCCTATAATTCACCCCTCCACTTT.

This chain uses TRBV7-2 with TRBJ2-7; 9 positions agree with TRBD1. V was pared by 1 base and J by 4 bases, with 5 bases of the junction left unmatched. The length of the CDR3 is 15 residues. The germline V gene encodes CDR1 SGHTA and CDR2 FQGNSA. The CDR3 DNA sequence: TGTGCCAGCAGCTTAGAGGGGACAGGGAGTTACGAGCAGTACTTC. Translated, it gives CASSLEGTGSYEQYF.

This clone was observed a few times. This chain links TRBV19 with TRBJ2-5, with D maybe TRBD1 (8 bases). The DNA matches TRBJ2-7 better at its end, which makes the J call doubtful. CDR1 is LNHDA and CDR2 is SQIVND in the germline V gene (reference sequence). The CDR3 covers 18 residues. DNA of the CDR3: TGTGCCAGTAGTACCATCAGGACAGGGTCCGGGAGGTCCTACGAGCAGTACTTC. It specifies CASSTIRTGSGRSYEQYF.

J is TRBJ2-7 and V is TRBV4-1, with no clear D. Trimming cost V 0 bases and J 3 bases, with 9 bases left between them. Germline V gene lookup returns CDR1 MGHRA and CDR2 YSYEKL. The CDR3 totals 14 residues. The CDR3 sequence is CASSQDPRVYEQYF. DNA of the CDR3: TGCGCCAGCAGCCAAGATCCCCGGGTCTACGAGCAGTACTTC.

This clone has a single count. J is TRBJ1-2 and V is TRBV28; weak D call: TRBD1 (5 bases). The CDR3 spans 16 residues. The V end was cut by 7 bases, the J end by 4 bases, with 22 bases between. Germline V gene sequence: CDR1 MDHEN, CDR2 SYDVKM. CDR3 region: CASTSLGGSGGYGYTF. In nucleotides, the CDR3 is TGTGCCAGCACCTCGTTGGGGGGATCAGGCGGCTATGGCTACACCTTC.

The rearrangement uses TRBV5-1 and TRBJ2-3; 8 bases map to TRBD2. J gave up 3 bases and V 2 bases, and 8 bases lay outside the gene matches. The germline CDR1 and CDR2 sequences are SGHRS and YFSETQ. The CDR3 totals 16 residues. Written as DNA, the CDR3 is TGCGCCAGCAGCTTTTCCGGGGGGGCCGGTACAGATACGCAGTATTTT. This sequence encodes CASSFSGGAGTDTQYF.

This clone was seen just once. This rearrangement joins TRBV5-6 to TRBJ2-3; 15 bases match TRBD2. Germline assignment: CDR1 SGHDT and CDR2 YYEEEE. Trimming at V came to 2 bases and at J to 6 bases, leaving 7 bases not matched to a gene. The CDR3 consists of 17 residues. In DNA form, the CDR3 reads TGTGCCAGCAGCTTAAGGACTAGCGGGGGGGCGAGGGATACGCAGTATTTT. Translating it yields CASSLRTSGGARDTQYF.

The J gene is TRBJ2-1, the V gene TRBV7-9, with D perhaps TRBD2 (7 bases). The CDR3 runs to 17 residues. The V end was cut by 0 bases, the J end by 4 bases, with 16 bases between. Germline V gene sequence: CDR1 SEHNR, CDR2 FQNEAQ (reference sequence). The CDR3: CASSLARGGGSYNEQFF. The DNA of the CDR3 is TGTGCCAGCAGCTTAGCGAGGGGGGGAGGATCGTACAATGAGCAGTTCTTC.